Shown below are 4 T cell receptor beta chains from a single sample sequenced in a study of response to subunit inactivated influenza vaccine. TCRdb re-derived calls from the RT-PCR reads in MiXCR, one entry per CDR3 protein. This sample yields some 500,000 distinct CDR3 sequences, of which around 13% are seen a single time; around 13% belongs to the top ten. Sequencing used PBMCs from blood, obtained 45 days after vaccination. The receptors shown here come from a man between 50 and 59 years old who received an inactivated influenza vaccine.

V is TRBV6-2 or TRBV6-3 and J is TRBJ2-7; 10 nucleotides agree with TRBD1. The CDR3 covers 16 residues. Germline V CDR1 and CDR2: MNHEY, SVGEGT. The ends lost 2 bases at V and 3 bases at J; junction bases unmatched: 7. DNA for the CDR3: TGTGCCAGCAGTTACAGATTACGGACAGGGGGCTACGAGCAGTACTTC. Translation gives CASSYRLRTGGYEQYF.

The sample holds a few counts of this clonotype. CDR3 region: CSASRGDYEQYF. In DNA, the CDR3 is TGCAGCGCGAGCCGGGGGGACTACGAGCAGTACTTC. This chain joins TRBV20-1 and TRBJ2-7; TRBD2 aligns across 7 bases. Germline V lookup: CDR1 DFQATT, CDR2 SNEGSKA (reference sequence). This CDR3 has 12 residues.

CDR3 region: CASSQSPGDGNQPQHF. Written as DNA, the CDR3 is TGCGCCAGCAGCCAAAGCCCAGGGGATGGCAATCAGCCCCAGCATTTT. V gene TRBV4-1 combines with J gene TRBJ1-5; D is possibly TRBD1 (6 bases). V lost 2 bases to trimming and J lost 2 bases, with 13 bases between them. Per germline, CDR1 MGHRA and CDR2 YSYEKL. This CDR3 spans 16 amino acids.

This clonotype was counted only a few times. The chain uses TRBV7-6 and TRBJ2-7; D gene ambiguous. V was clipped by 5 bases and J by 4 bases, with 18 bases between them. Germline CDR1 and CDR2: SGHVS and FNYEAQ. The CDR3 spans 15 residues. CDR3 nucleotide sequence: TGTGCCAGCAGCCGCGATCCTGGACGGATATACGAGCAGTACTTC. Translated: CASSRDPGRIYEQYF.